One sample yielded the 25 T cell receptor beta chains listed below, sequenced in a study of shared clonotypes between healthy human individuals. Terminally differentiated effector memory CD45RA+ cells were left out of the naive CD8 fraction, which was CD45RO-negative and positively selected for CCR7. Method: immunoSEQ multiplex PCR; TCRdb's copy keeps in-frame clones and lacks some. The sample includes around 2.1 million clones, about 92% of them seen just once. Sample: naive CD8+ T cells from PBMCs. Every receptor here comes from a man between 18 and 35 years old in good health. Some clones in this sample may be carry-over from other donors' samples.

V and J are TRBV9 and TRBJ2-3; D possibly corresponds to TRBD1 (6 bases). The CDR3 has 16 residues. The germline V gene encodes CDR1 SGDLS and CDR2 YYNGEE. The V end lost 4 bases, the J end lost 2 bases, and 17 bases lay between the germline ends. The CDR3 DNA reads TGTGCCAGCAGCCCTCGGGACAAATCCTACACAGATACGCAGTATTTT. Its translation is CASSPRDKSYTDTQYF.

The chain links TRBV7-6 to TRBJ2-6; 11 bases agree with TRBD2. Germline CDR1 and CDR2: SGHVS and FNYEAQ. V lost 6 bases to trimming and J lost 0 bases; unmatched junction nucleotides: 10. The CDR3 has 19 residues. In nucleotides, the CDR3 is TGTGCCAGCAGTCAAGGGACTAGCGGCTCGAGCTCTGGGGCCAACGTCCTGACTTTC. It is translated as CASSQGTSGSSSGANVLTF.

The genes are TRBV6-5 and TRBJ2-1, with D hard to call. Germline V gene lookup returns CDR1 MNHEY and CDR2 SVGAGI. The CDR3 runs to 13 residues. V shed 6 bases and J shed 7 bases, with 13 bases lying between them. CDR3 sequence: CASRPRGFNEQFF. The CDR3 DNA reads TGTGCCAGCAGACCCCGCGGTTTTAATGAGCAGTTCTTC.

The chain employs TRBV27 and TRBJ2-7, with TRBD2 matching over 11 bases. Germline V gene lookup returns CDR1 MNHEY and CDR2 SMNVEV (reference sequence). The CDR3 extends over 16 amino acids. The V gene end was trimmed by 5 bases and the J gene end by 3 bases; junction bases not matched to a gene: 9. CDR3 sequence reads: CASSPRGTSGYYEQYF. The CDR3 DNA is TGTGCCAGCAGTCCCAGGGGGACTAGCGGCTACTACGAGCAGTACTTC.

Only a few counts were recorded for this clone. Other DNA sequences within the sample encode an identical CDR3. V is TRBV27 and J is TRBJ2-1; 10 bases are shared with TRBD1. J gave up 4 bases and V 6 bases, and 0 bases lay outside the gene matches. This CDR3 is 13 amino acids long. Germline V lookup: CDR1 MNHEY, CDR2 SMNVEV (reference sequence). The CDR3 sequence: CASRGQGYNEQFF. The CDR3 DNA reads TGTGCCAGCAGGGGACAGGGGTACAATGAGCAGTTCTTC.

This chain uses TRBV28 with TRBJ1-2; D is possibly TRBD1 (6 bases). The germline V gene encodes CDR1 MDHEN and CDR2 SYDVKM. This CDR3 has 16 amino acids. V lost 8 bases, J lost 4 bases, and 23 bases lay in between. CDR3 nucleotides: TGTGCCAGCTCACTTCCAGGGGAGGGGATAGGCTATGGCTACACCTTC. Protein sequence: CASSLPGEGIGYGYTF.

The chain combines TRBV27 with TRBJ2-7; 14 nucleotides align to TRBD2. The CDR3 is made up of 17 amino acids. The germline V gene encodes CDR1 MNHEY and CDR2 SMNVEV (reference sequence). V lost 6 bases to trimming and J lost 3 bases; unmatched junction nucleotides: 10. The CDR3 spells CASRSGTSGSGVYEQYF. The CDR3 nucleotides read TGTGCCAGCAGATCCGGGACTAGCGGGAGCGGGGTCTACGAGCAGTACTTC.

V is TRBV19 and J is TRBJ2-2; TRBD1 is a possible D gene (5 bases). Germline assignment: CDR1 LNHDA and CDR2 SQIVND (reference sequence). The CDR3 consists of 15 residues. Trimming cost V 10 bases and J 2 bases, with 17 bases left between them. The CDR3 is CATLGWGRNTGELFF. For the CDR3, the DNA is TGTGCCACCCTGGGTTGGGGCAGAAACACCGGGGAGCTGTTTTTT. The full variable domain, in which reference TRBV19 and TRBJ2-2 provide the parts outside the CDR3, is DGGITQSPKYLFRKEGQNVTLSCEQNLNHDAMYWYRQDPGQGLRLIYYSQIVNDFQKGDIAEGYSVSREKKESFPLTVTSAQKNPTAFYLCATLGWGRNTGELFFGEGSRLTVL.

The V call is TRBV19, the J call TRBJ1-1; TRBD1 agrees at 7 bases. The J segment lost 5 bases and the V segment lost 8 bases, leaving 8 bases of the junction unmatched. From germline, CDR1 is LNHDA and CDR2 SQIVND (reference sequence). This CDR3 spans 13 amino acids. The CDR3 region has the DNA TGTGCCAGTTGTCCAGGGGGAACGACTGAAGCTTTCTTT. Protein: CASCPGGTTEAFF.

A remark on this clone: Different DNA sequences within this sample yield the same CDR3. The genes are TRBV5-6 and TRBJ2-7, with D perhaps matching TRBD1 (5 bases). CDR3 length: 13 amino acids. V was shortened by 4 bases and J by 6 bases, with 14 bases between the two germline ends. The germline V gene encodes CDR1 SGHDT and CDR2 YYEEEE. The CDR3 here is CASSPSRGPEQYF. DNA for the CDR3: TGTGCCAGCAGCCCCAGTAGGGGCCCCGAGCAGTACTTC.

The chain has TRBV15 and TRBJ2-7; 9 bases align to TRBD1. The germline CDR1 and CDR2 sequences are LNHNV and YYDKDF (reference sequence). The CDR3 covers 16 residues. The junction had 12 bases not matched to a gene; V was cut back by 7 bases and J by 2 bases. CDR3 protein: CATTPVGDRETYEQYF. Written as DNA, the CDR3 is TGTGCCACCACTCCCGTTGGGGACAGGGAGACCTACGAGCAGTACTTC.

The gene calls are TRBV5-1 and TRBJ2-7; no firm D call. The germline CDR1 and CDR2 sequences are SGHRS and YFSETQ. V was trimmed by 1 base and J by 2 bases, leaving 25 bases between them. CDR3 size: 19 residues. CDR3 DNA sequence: TGCGCCAGCAGCTTGTTTGTTCGAGGACCCGATAAACTTCCCTACGAGCAGTACTTC. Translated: CASSLFVRGPDKLPYEQYF.

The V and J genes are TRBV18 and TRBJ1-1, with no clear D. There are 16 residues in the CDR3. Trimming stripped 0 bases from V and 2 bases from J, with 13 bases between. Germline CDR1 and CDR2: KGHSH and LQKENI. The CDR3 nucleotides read TGTGCCAGCTCACCACCGGGCGGGCCCCACAACACTGAAGCTTTCTTT. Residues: CASSPPGGPHNTEAFF.

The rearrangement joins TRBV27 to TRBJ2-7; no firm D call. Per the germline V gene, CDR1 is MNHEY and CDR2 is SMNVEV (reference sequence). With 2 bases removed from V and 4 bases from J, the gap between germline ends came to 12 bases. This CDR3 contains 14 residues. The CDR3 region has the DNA TGTGCCAGCAGTTTAAACGGGCTGGCGTACGAGCAGTACTTC. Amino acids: CASSLNGLAYEQYF.

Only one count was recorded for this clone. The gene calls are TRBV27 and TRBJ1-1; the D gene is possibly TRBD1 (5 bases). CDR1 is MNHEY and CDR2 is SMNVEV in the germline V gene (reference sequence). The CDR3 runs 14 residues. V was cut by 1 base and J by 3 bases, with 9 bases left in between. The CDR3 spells CASSLYRSHTEAFF. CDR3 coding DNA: TGTGCCAGCAGTTTATACAGGAGCCACACTGAAGCTTTCTTT.

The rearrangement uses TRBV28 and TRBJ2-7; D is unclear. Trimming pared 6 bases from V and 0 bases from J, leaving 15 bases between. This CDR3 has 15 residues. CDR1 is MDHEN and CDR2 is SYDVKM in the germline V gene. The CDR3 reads CASRGPREFSYEQYF. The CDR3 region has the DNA TGTGCCAGCAGGGGCCCTAGAGAATTCTCCTACGAGCAGTACTTC.

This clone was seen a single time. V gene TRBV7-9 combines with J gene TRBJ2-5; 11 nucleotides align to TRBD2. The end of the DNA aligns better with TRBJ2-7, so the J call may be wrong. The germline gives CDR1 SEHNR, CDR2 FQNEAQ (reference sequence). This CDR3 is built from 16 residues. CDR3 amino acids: CASSPPTGLAAHEQYF. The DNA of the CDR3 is TGTGCCAGCAGCCCCCCAACGGGACTAGCGGCCCACGAGCAGTACTTC.

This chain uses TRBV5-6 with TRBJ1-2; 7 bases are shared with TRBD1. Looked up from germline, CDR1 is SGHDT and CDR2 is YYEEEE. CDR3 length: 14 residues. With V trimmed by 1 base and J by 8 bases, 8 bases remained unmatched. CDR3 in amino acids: CASSLWDSFRGYTF. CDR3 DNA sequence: TGTGCCAGCAGCTTGTGGGACAGCTTTCGGGGCTACACCTTC.

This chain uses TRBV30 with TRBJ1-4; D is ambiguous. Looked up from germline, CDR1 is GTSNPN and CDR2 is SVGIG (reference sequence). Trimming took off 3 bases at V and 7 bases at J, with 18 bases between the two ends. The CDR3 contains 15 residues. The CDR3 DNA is TGTGCCTGGAGCGAGACTGCCCAAGAAGGTGAAAAACTGTTTTTT. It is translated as CAWSETAQEGEKLFF.

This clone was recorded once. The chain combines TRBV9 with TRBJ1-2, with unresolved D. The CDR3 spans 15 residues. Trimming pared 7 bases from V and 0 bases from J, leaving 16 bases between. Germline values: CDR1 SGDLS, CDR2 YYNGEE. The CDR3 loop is CASVPQAGSNYGYTF. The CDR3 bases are TGTGCCAGCGTCCCCCAAGCGGGTTCTAACTATGGCTACACCTTC.

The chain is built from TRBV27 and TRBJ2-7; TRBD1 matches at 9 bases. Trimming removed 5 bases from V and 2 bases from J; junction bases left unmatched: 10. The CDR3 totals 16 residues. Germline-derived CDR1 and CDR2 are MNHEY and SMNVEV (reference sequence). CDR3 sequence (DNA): TGTGCCAGCAGTAGCCCGAGGGGACAGGGAACCTACGAGCAGTACTTC. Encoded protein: CASSSPRGQGTYEQYF.

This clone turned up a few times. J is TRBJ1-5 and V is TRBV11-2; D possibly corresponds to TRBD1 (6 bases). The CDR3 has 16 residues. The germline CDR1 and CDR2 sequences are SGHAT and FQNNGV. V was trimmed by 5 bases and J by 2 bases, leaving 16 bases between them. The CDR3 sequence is CASSSQQGIGNQPQHF. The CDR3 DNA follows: TGTGCCAGCAGCAGTCAACAGGGCATTGGCAATCAGCCCCAGCATTTT.

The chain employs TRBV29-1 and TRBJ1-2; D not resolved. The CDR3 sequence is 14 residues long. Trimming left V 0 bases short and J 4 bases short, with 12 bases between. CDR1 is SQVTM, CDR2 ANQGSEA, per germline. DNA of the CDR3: TGCAGCGTTGAAGACGGGCCAGTAATCTATGGCTACACCTTC. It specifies CSVEDGPVIYGYTF.

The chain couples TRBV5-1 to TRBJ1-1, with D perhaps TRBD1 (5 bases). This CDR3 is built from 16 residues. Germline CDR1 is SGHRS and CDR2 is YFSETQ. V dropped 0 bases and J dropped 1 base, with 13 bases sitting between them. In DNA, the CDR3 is TGCGCCAGCAGCTTGGTTAGCAGGGCAGCGAACACTGAAGCTTTCTTT. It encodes CASSLVSRAANTEAFF.

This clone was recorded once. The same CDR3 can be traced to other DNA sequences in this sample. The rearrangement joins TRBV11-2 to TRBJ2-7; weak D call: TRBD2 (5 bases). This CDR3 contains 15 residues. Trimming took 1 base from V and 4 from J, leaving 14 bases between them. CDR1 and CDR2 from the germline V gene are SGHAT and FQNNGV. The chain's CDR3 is CASSLGAGEPYEQYF. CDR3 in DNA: TGTGCCAGCAGCTTAGGTGCGGGCGAACCTTACGAGCAGTACTTC.